Detailed here is one T cell receptor (beta chain). This CDR3 is also generated by other DNA sequences in the sample. The record originates from a study of blood T cell repertoires in COVID-19. On the study more broadly: Samples of COVID-19 (acute and convalescent) were obtained from the United States, Italy and Spain. The analysed material was cDNA or gDNA that came from T cells, B-cell-depleted T cells, or PBMCs.

Profiled with immunoSEQ multiplex PCR; TCRdb holds only in-frame clones, not every one. This table has about 46,000 clones, over 70% appearing once. Sequencing was performed on peripheral blood. The source of this sequence is a human donor in a cohort sampled during active COVID-19.

The CDR3 region is CSAQTDYEQYF. The CDR3 DNA is TGCAGTGCTCAGACAGACTACGAGCAGTACTTC. The chain joins TRBV20-1 to TRBJ2-7, with D possibly being TRBD1 (5 bases). CDR3 size: 11 residues. V was cut by 5 bases and J by 3 bases, with 8 bases left in between. The germline gives CDR1 DFQATT, CDR2 SNEGSKA (reference sequence).